Below are 10 T cell receptor beta chains sequenced from a single sample in a study of control samples from healthy donors and cancer patients. Clones were read by immunoSEQ multiplex PCR, and TCRdb kept only the in-frame ones, dropping some. The profile shows about 46,000 clones, approximately 91% of them singletons. Sequencing used PBMCs. The receptors stem from a man aged 45-65 years with head and neck cancer.

The J gene is TRBJ2-7, the V gene TRBV27; D possibly corresponds to TRBD2 (5 bases). This CDR3 comprises 14 residues. With 2 bases removed from V and 4 bases from J, the gap between germline ends came to 12 bases. The germline V gene encodes CDR1 MNHEY and CDR2 SMNVEV (reference sequence). CDR3 coding DNA: TGTGCCAGCAGTTTAGAGAGAACGGGGTACGAGCAGTACTTC. This gives the protein CASSLERTGYEQYF.

This chain joins TRBV5-4 and TRBJ1-6; D may be TRBD1 (6 bases). Trimming took 4 bases from V and 6 from J, leaving 14 bases between them. CDR3 length: 15 amino acids. Germline lookup yields CDR1 SGHNT and CDR2 YYREEE (reference sequence). The DNA for the CDR3 is TGTGCCAGCAGCCTCCCCGGGGGCTCTAATTCACCCCTCCACTTT. This gives the protein CASSLPGGSNSPLHF.

The chain links TRBV4-3 to TRBJ2-3; D is perhaps TRBD2 (6 bases). V lost 6 bases, J lost 3 bases, and 22 bases lay in between. CDR1 and CDR2 (germline): LGHNA, YSLEER. There are 17 residues in the CDR3. CDR3 residues: CASRQRVALDSTDTQYF. The CDR3 DNA is TGCGCCAGCAGACAGCGGGTTGCGCTTGACAGTACAGATACGCAGTATTTT.

The rearrangement joins TRBV5-6 to TRBJ2-7; 10 bases map to TRBD2. Germline CDR1 SGHDT, CDR2 YYEEEE. The J segment lost 0 bases and the V segment lost 2 bases, leaving 5 bases of the junction unmatched. The CDR3 has 16 residues. As DNA, the CDR3 is TGTGCCAGCAGCTTCAGCGGGAGGGTCAGCTCCTACGAGCAGTACTTC. Its translation: CASSFSGRVSSYEQYF. Based on the CDR3 plus reference TRBV5-6 and TRBJ2-7, the full variable domain is DAGVTQSPTHLIKTRGQQVTLRCSPKSGHDTVSWYQQALGQGPQFIFQYYEEEERQRGNFPDRFSGHQFPNYSSELNVNALLLGDSALYLCASSFSGRVSSYEQYFGPGTRLTVT.

The chain recombines TRBV11-3 with TRBJ2-5; 7 nucleotides agree with TRBD2. From germline, CDR1 is SGHNT and CDR2 YENEEA. The CDR3 contains 17 residues. Trimming cost V 5 bases and J 1 base; bases outside gene matches: 13. CDR3 loop: CASSTPVERGFQETQYF. Written as DNA, the CDR3 is TGTGCCAGCAGCACCCCCGTGGAGCGGGGATTCCAAGAGACCCAGTACTTC.

The chain joins TRBV3-1 (or the pseudogene TRBV3-2) to TRBJ2-5; the match to TRBD2 covers 12 bases. Germline-derived CDR1 and CDR2 are LGHDT and YNNKEL (reference sequence). Trimming at V came to 4 bases and at J to 5 bases, leaving 11 bases not matched to a gene. The CDR3 loop spans 17 amino acids. CDR3: CASSPKASGRAKETQYF. The CDR3 region has the DNA TGTGCCAGCAGCCCGAAGGCTAGCGGGAGGGCCAAGGAGACCCAGTACTTC.

CDR3 DNA: TGTGCCAGCAGTGGCGGCGGCTACGAGCAGTACTTC. It is translated as CASSGGGYEQYF. The rearrangement joins TRBV2 to TRBJ2-7; no reliable D call. The length of the CDR3 is 12 residues. Deletions cut 4 bases from V and 3 bases from J, with 7 bases between. CDR1 SNHLY and CDR2 FYNNEI come from the germline V gene. Supplemented by reference TRBV2 and TRBJ2-7, the full variable domain reads EPEVTQTPSHQVTQMGQEVILRCVPISNHLYFYWYRQILGQKVEFLVSFYNNEISEKSEIFDDQFSVERPDGSNFTLKIRSTKLEDSAMYFCASSGGGYEQYFGPGTRLTVT.

This clone was detected a few times. The chain couples TRBV5-4 to TRBJ2-7; TRBD1 matches 7 bases. Germline lookup yields CDR1 SGHNT and CDR2 YYREEE (reference sequence). CDR3 length: 15 amino acids. The V gene end was trimmed by 3 bases and the J gene end by 0 bases; junction bases not matched to a gene: 6. CDR3 residues: CASSSSGTVSYEQYF. DNA for the CDR3: TGTGCCAGCAGCTCCTCCGGGACAGTCTCCTACGAGCAGTACTTC.

The V gene is TRBV6-2 or TRBV6-3, the J gene TRBJ2-3, with D perhaps TRBD1 (5 bases). The V and J ends lost 0 bases and 6 bases respectively, with 10 bases between them. CDR1 MNHEY and CDR2 SVGEGT come from the germline V gene. The CDR3 runs to 14 residues. CDR3 sequence reads: CASSYSGAADTQYF. The CDR3 coding sequence is TGTGCCAGCAGTTACTCTGGGGCCGCGGATACGCAGTATTTT.

In DNA, the CDR3 is TGTGCCAGCAGTCTACAGGGGGCCGGGACCGGGGAGCTGTTTTTT. The encoded protein is CASSLQGAGTGELFF. The chain employs TRBV2 and TRBJ2-2, with TRBD1 identical over 9 bases. V was pared by 5 bases and J by 5 bases, with 6 bases of the junction left unmatched. Germline V gene data show CDR1 as SNHLY and CDR2 as FYNNEI. The CDR3 totals 15 residues. The variable domain in full, with the rest retrieved from reference TRBV2 and TRBJ2-2, is EPEVTQTPSHQVTQMGQEVILRCVPISNHLYFYWYRQILGQKVEFLVSFYNNEISEKSEIFDDQFSVERPDGSNFTLKIRSTKLEDSAMYFCASSLQGAGTGELFFGEGSRLTVL.